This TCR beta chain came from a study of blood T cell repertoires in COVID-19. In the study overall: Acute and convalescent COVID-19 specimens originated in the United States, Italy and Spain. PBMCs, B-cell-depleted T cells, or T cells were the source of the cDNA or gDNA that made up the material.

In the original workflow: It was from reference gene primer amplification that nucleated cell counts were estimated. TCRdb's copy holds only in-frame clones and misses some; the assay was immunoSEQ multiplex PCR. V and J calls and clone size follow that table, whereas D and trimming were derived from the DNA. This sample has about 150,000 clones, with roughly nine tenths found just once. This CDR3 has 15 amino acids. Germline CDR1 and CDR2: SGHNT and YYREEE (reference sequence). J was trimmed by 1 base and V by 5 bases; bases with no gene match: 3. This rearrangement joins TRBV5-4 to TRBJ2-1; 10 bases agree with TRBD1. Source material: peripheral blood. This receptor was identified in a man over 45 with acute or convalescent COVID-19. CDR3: CASREDRGSYNEQFF. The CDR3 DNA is TGTGCCAGCAGGGAGGACAGGGGGTCCTACAATGAGCAGTTCTTC.